The 11 T cell receptor beta chains reported below all come from one sample, sequenced in a study of blood T cells in healthy people across ages. For the second PCR, which ran for about 6 to 12 cycles, a sample-barcoded 5' primer and a J-beta primer mix were used. TCRdb re-analysed the 5' RACE reads in MiXCR, keeping a single row per CDR3 protein. The table shows 1.2 million to 1.5 million distinct CDR3 sequences, with 42% occurring only once. Specimen: blood. Source of these receptors: a woman aged 18-30 years in good health.

V and J are TRBV7-8 and TRBJ1-3; no definite D call. Germline V lookup: CDR1 SGHVS, CDR2 FQNEAQ. This CDR3 has 16 residues. Between the trimmed V and J ends, which lost 3 bases and 2 bases, there was a span of 14 bases. CDR3 in DNA: TGTGCCAGCAGCTTGAGAGAGGGAATCGCTGGAAACACCATATATTTT. It yields the protein CASSLREGIAGNTIYF. Filled out from reference TRBV7-8 and TRBJ1-3, the complete variable domain reads GAGVSQSPRYKVAKRGQDVALRCDPISGHVSLFWYQQALGQGPEFLTYFQNEAQLDKSGLPSDRFFAERPEGSVSTLKIQRTQQEDSAVYLCASSLREGIAGNTIYFGEGSWLTVV.

This clonotype is a singleton in its sample. This rearrangement joins TRBV29-1 to TRBJ2-1; tentatively, D is TRBD1 (5 bases). The ends were cut back, 4 bases at V and 5 bases at J, with 15 bases in the middle. The CDR3 contains 14 residues. From germline, CDR1 is SQVTM and CDR2 ANQGSEA. The CDR3 is CSVATVGRDNEQFF. CDR3 coding DNA: TGCAGCGTTGCGACAGTGGGTCGAGACAATGAGCAGTTCTTC.

This chain links TRBV7-3 with TRBJ1-4, with 7 nucleotides matching TRBD1. The trim removed 11 bases at V and 6 bases at J, leaving 9 bases unmatched. Germline CDR1 SGHTA, CDR2 FQGTGA. The CDR3 runs 13 residues. The CDR3 protein is CAGLGQDYEKLFF. CDR3 nucleotide sequence: TGTGCCGGCCTCGGACAGGATTATGAAAAACTGTTTTTT.

CDR3 bases: TGTGCCAGCAGCCAACTAGCCCCGGGACAGGGGTTCTTC. Its translation: CASSQLAPGQGFF. This chain connects TRBV6-2 or TRBV6-3 to TRBJ2-1; 9 nucleotides agree with TRBD1. The CDR3 covers 13 residues. V was clipped by 6 bases and J by 15 bases; unmatched bases: 12. Germline V gives CDR1 MNHEY, CDR2 SVGEGT.

V and J are TRBV27 and TRBJ2-1; TRBD2 might be the D (6 bases). Germline loops: CDR1 MNHEY, CDR2 SMNVEV (reference sequence). Deletions cut 5 bases from V and 4 bases from J, with 12 bases between. The CDR3 covers 14 residues. The CDR3, as DNA: TGTGCCAGCAGTACCGGGACTTTATACAATGAGCAGTTCTTC. Protein: CASSTGTLYNEQFF.

This sequence joins TRBV3-1 and TRBJ1-2; D might be TRBD1 (5 bases). The CDR3 has 12 amino acids. V gave up 5 bases and J gave up 7 bases, with 11 bases separating them. Per the germline V gene, CDR1 is LGHDT and CDR2 is YNNKEL (reference sequence). CDR3 in DNA: TGTGCCAGCAGCGTGCGGGACTCTGGCTACACCTTC. Protein sequence: CASSVRDSGYTF.

V gene TRBV11-2 combines with J gene TRBJ2-7; 8 nucleotides line up with TRBD2. Near its end, the DNA agrees better with TRBJ2-5, so the J call may be wrong. This CDR3 region has 13 residues. The germline CDR1 and CDR2 sequences are SGHAT and FQNNGV. Here the CDR3 reads CASSELAEETQYF. CDR3 in DNA: TGTGCCAGCAGTGAACTAGCGGAAGAGACCCAGTACTTC.

The V call is TRBV5-5, the J call TRBJ2-7; the D is unclear. CDR1 SGHKS and CDR2 YYEKEE come from the germline V gene (reference sequence). The ends were cut back, 0 bases at V and 5 bases at J, with 18 bases in the middle. The CDR3 is 16 residues long. The chain's CDR3 is CASSLVGIRLSNEQYF. Here the CDR3 DNA reads TGTGCCAGCAGCTTGGTGGGGATCCGTCTGAGCAACGAGCAGTACTTC.

This clonotype was detected only once. The J gene is TRBJ2-1, the V gene TRBV7-9, with TRBD2 matching over 9 bases. The CDR3 consists of 16 residues. In germline, CDR1 is SEHNR, CDR2 FQNEAQ (reference sequence). Trimming took 2 bases from V and 15 from J; bases not matched to a gene: 17. CDR3 DNA sequence: TGTGCCAGCAGCTTATCGTTTACGGGCGGGGGGGCCCATCTGTTCTTC. Residues: CASSLSFTGGGAHLFF.

In its sample, this clonotype was seen a few times. The V call is TRBV9, the J call TRBJ2-1; TRBD2 matches at 8 bases. The CDR3 is made up of 18 amino acids. Trimming took 2 bases from V and 1 from J; bases not matched to a gene: 11. The germline gives CDR1 SGDLS, CDR2 YYNGEE. CDR3 loop: CASSVSAGGAMSYNEQFF. CDR3 nucleotide sequence: TGTGCCAGCAGCGTTTCTGCCGGGGGGGCAATGTCCTACAATGAGCAGTTCTTC.

This clonotype has just a few counts. The CDR3 sequence is CASRRGTLETGEQYF. CDR3 DNA: TGTGCCAGCAGGCGAGGGACTTTGGAGACCGGCGAGCAGTACTTC. The J gene is TRBJ2-7, the V gene TRBV3-1; maybe TRBD2 (6 bases). Germline assignment: CDR1 LGHDT and CDR2 YNNKEL (reference sequence). The CDR3 runs to 15 residues. Trimming left V 6 bases short and J 6 bases short, with 21 bases between.